These 22 T cell receptor beta chains originate from one sample sequenced in a study of blood T cells in healthy people across ages. Primed by a sample-barcoded 5' primer and a J-beta primer mix, a second PCR proceeded for about 6 to 11 cycles. TCRdb reprocessed the 5' RACE reads with MiXCR, giving one entry per CDR3 protein. The repertoire includes roughly 1.5 million distinct CDR3 sequences, 35% to 45% of them detected once, and over 3.5% sits in the top ten. Source material: blood. These receptors came from a woman under 30 in good health.

This chain joins TRBV6-5 and TRBJ2-7; D possibly corresponds to TRBD2 (5 bases). Germline assignment: CDR1 MNHEY and CDR2 SVGAGI. V dropped 1 base and J dropped 3 bases, with 7 bases sitting between them. This CDR3 region has 13 residues. CDR3 sequence reads: CASSYYGDYEQYF. The CDR3 nucleotides are TGTGCCAGCAGTTACTACGGGGACTACGAGCAGTACTTC.

The V and J genes are TRBV18 and TRBJ2-5, with TRBD2 matching over 12 bases. V was clipped by 6 bases and J by 4 bases; unmatched bases: 3. The CDR3 extends over 14 amino acids. Germline-derived CDR1 and CDR2 are KGHSH and LQKENI. CDR3 sequence: CASSSTSGRETQYF. CDR3 sequence (DNA): TGTGCCAGCTCGTCGACTAGCGGGAGAGAGACCCAGTACTTC.

This clonotype was observed many times. This chain joins TRBV11-2 and TRBJ1-2; maybe TRBD1 (5 bases). Trimming stripped 0 bases from V and 6 bases from J, with 11 bases between. Germline CDR1 SGHAT, CDR2 FQNNGV. This CDR3 is 14 amino acids long. The CDR3 bases are TGTGCCAGCAGCTTAGAAGGGACGGAGAATGGCTACACCTTC. Its protein product is CASSLEGTENGYTF.

This chain uses TRBV4-1 with TRBJ1-5; the D is unclear. The CDR3 totals 16 residues. The germline V and J ends were trimmed by 4 bases and 4 bases, with 17 bases remaining between them. Germline V gene data show CDR1 as MGHRA and CDR2 as YSYEKL. The CDR3 coding sequence is TGCGCCAGCAGCCCGACCGCACGGACGGCGAATCAGCCCCAGCATTTT. Its translation: CASSPTARTANQPQHF.

This clonotype was counted a few times. The chain has TRBV7-8 and TRBJ2-2, with a weak D call TRBD2 (6 bases). The V and J ends lost 0 bases and 4 bases respectively, with 9 bases between them. Germline V lookup: CDR1 SGHVS, CDR2 FQNEAQ. CDR3 length equals 15 residues. CDR3 DNA sequence: TGTGCCAGCAGCTTAGCGCGGGGTGGCACCGGGGAGCTGTTTTTT. Translation gives CASSLARGGTGELFF.

This clonotype was observed a single time. V usage is TRBV6-5 and J usage is TRBJ2-5; 11 bases line up with TRBD2. The junction had 18 bases not matched to a gene; V was cut back by 4 bases and J by 11 bases. In germline, CDR1 is MNHEY, CDR2 SVGAGI. The CDR3 extends over 17 amino acids. CDR3 nucleotides: TGTGCCAGCAGTTGGTCGCATATAGCGGGAGGGCCTGGTGAGCAGTACTTC. Its translation is CASSWSHIAGGPGEQYF.

This chain uses TRBV6-1 with TRBJ2-5; 7 positions match TRBD1. V lost 5 bases to trimming and J lost 1 base; unmatched junction nucleotides: 7. Germline lookup yields CDR1 MNHNS and CDR2 SASEGT. The CDR3 length is 15 residues. This CDR3 is CASSKLGTAQETQYF. CDR3 sequence (DNA): TGTGCCAGCAGTAAACTTGGGACAGCCCAAGAGACCCAGTACTTC.

This clonotype was seen a few times. The chain couples TRBV20-1 to TRBJ1-1; a weak D match, TRBD1 (6 bases). The CDR3 has 14 residues. The V and J ends lost 5 bases and 2 bases respectively, with 15 bases between them. Germline CDR1 is DFQATT and CDR2 is SNEGSKA (reference sequence). The CDR3 DNA reads TGCAGTGCTCTCACACGCAGGGGTAACACTGAAGCTTTCTTT. It specifies CSALTRRGNTEAFF.

Only a few counts were recorded for this clonotype. V usage is TRBV29-1 and J usage is TRBJ1-2; unclear D gene. The germline gives CDR1 SQVTM, CDR2 ANQGSEA. Deletions cut 7 bases from V and 0 bases from J, with 12 bases between. This CDR3 is built from 13 residues. CDR3 protein: CSAQDGANYGYTF. Written as DNA, the CDR3 is TGCAGCGCTCAGGACGGAGCTAACTATGGCTACACCTTC.

This clonotype has ten or more counts. The chain is built from TRBV4-3 and TRBJ2-4, with D maybe TRBD2 (5 bases). Germline V gene data show CDR1 as LGHNA and CDR2 as YSLEER. CDR3 length: 16 amino acids. V was shortened by 3 bases and J by 3 bases, with 15 bases between the two germline ends. This CDR3 reads CASSHQGGLHKNIQYF. CDR3 nucleotides: TGCGCCAGCAGCCACCAAGGCGGACTCCACAAAAACATTCAGTACTTC.

This clonotype was detected a few times. The genes are TRBV11-1 and TRBJ2-1; 9 positions agree with TRBD1. This CDR3 spans 21 amino acids. Trimming took 4 bases from V and 0 from J; bases not matched to a gene: 19. Germline lookup yields CDR1 SGHAT and CDR2 FQDESV (reference sequence). The CDR3 DNA sequence: TGTGCCAGCAGCTCCGCCCCGGGACAGGGTAAGAGTGGGAGCTCCTACAATGAGCAGTTCTTC. Translation gives CASSSAPGQGKSGSSYNEQFF. Together with reference TRBV11-1 and TRBJ2-1, the CDR3 gives the full variable domain: EAEVAQSPRYKITEKSQAVAFWCDPISGHATLYWYRQILGQGPELLVQFQDESVVDDSQLPKDRFSAERLKGVDSTLKIQPAELGDSAMYLCASSSAPGQGKSGSSYNEQFFGPGTRLTVL.

This clonotype was picked up many times. The V call is TRBV4-3, the J call TRBJ1-2, with D maybe TRBD1 (6 bases). V was cut by 4 bases and J by 4 bases, with 16 bases left in between. This CDR3 has 15 amino acids. Per germline, CDR1 LGHNA and CDR2 YSLEER. The CDR3 region has the DNA TGCGCCAGCAGCCGTAATACCAGGGGCGGCTATGGCTACACCTTC. Its translation is CASSRNTRGGYGYTF.

This rearrangement joins TRBV29-1 to TRBJ2-2; TRBD1 might be the D (6 bases). V lost 0 bases, J lost 4 bases, and 9 bases lay in between. The CDR3 loop spans 14 amino acids. CDR1 is SQVTM and CDR2 is ANQGSEA in the germline V gene. The CDR3 DNA reads as TGCAGCGTTGAAGAACAGGGCATCACCGGGGAGCTGTTTTTT. It yields the protein CSVEEQGITGELFF.

The chain recombines TRBV7-9 with TRBJ2-3; 7 nucleotides match TRBD2. Germline V gives CDR1 SEHNR, CDR2 FQNEAQ (reference sequence). With 5 bases clipped from V and 2 bases from J, the junction kept 19 bases outside the gene matches. The CDR3 has 19 amino acids. The CDR3 DNA follows: TGTGCCAGCAGCGTCTCGCTTCTACAGTGGGGGGGAAACACAGATACGCAGTATTTT. Amino acid sequence: CASSVSLLQWGGNTDTQYF.

This clonotype was found a few times. The chain combines TRBV20-1 with TRBJ2-3, with D perhaps matching TRBD2 (5 bases). Germline V CDR1 and CDR2: DFQATT, SNEGSKA (reference sequence). V was shortened by 0 bases and J by 6 bases, with 16 bases between the two germline ends. The CDR3 runs to 15 residues. The CDR3 protein is CSARDWSGVSDTQYF. The CDR3 bases are TGCAGTGCTAGAGATTGGTCCGGGGTTTCGGATACGCAGTATTTT.

This chain joins TRBV2 and TRBJ2-7; D is ambiguous. V was trimmed by 5 bases and J by 3 bases, leaving 14 bases between them. Germline lookup yields CDR1 SNHLY and CDR2 FYNNEI. There are 14 residues in the CDR3. The CDR3 DNA reads TGTGCCAGCAGTAAGCCAAACAGCTTCTACGAGCAGTACTTC. Encoded protein: CASSKPNSFYEQYF.

On this clonotype itself: The junction and the germline gene differ at one end; a read error may be behind it. The V call is TRBV12-3 or TRBV12-4, the J call TRBJ2-3, with 13 nucleotides matching TRBD2. This CDR3 region has 15 residues. The chain's CDR3 is CASTQGLAGVDTEYF. The CDR3 nucleotides read TGTGCCAGCACCCAAGGACTAGCGGGAGTAGATACGGAGTATTTT.

Of note for this clonotype: A clone one base away is much larger, so this may be a read error. CDR3 region: CASSSQGTGTDAQYF. The CDR3 bases are TGTGCCAGCAGCTCGCAGGGCACTGGCACAGATGCGCAGTATTTT. V gene TRBV11-1 combines with J gene TRBJ2-3; tentative D call: TRBD1 (5 bases). CDR1 and CDR2 from the germline V gene are SGHAT and FQDESV (reference sequence). The CDR3 extends over 15 amino acids. The variable domain in full, with the rest retrieved from reference TRBV11-1 and TRBJ2-3, is EAEVAQSPRYKITEKSQAVAFWCDPISGHATLYWYRQILGQGPELLVQFQDESVVDDSQLPKDRFSAERLKGVDSTLKIQPAELGDSAMYLCASSSQGTGTDAQYFGPGTRLTVL.

The chain joins TRBV7-9 to TRBJ1-2; tentative D call: TRBD1 (5 bases). Germline V gene sequence: CDR1 SEHNR, CDR2 FQNEAQ (reference sequence). The V end was cut by 7 bases, the J end by 1 base, with 13 bases between. The CDR3 spans 14 residues. CDR3 protein: CASNRPGHNYGYTF. CDR3 bases: TGTGCCAGCAACCGACCCGGACATAACTATGGCTACACCTTC.

The chain employs TRBV20-1 and TRBJ1-1, with 12 bases matching TRBD1. Germline V gene data show CDR1 as DFQATT and CDR2 as SNEGSKA (reference sequence). Losses at the gene ends were 2 bases for V and 4 bases for J; bases not matched to a gene: 8. The CDR3 sequence is 16 residues long. CDR3 residues: CSARRDRGLRATEAFF. The CDR3 DNA sequence: TGCAGTGCTAGACGGGACAGGGGGCTTAGAGCCACTGAAGCTTTCTTT.

This chain connects TRBV5-1 to TRBJ2-1, with 9 bases lining up with TRBD1. TRBJ2-7 explains the end of the DNA better; the J call may be wrong. There are 15 residues in the CDR3. CDR1 is SGHRS, CDR2 YFSETQ, per germline. CDR3 amino acids: CASSWGQGPYNEQYF. CDR3 sequence (DNA): TGCGCCAGCAGCTGGGGACAGGGTCCCTACAATGAGCAGTACTTC.

This clonotype was counted ten times or more. The chain is built from TRBV20-1 and TRBJ1-5; the D is unclear. The CDR3 contains 12 residues. V shed 6 bases and J shed 3 bases, with 9 bases lying between them. CDR1 DFQATT and CDR2 SNEGSKA come from the germline V gene (reference sequence). CDR3 DNA sequence: TGCAGTGCCACGGAGAACAATCAGCCCCAGCATTTT. It encodes CSATENNQPQHF.